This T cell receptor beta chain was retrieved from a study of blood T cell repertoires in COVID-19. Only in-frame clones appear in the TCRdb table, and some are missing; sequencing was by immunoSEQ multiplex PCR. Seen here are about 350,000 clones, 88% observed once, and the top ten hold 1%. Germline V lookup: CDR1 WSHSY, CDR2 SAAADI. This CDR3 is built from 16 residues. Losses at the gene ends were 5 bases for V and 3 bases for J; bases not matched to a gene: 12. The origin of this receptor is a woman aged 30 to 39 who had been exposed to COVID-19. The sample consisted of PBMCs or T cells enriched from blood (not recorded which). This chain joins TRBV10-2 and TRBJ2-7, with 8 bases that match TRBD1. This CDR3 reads CASSRLTGTGGYEQYF. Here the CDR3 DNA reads TGCGCCAGCAGTAGGCTCACCGGGACAGGAGGCTACGAGCAGTACTTC.